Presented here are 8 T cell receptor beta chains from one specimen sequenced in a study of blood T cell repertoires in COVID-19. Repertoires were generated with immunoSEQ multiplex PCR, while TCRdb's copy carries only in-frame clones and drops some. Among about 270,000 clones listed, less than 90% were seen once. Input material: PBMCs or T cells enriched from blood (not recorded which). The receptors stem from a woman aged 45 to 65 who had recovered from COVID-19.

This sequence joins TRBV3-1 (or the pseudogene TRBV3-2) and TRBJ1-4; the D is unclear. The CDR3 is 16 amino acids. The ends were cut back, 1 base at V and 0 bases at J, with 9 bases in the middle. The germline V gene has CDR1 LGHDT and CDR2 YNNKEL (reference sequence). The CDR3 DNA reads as TGTGCCAGCAGCCAAGGAGGTGCAGCAACTAATGAAAAACTGTTTTTT. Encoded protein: CASSQGGAATNEKLFF.

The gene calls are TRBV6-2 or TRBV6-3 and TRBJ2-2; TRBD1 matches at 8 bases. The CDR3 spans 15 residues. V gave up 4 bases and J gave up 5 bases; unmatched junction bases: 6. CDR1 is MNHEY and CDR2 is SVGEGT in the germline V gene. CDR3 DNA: TGTGCCAGCAGTTTCCGGACAGGGAGGACCGGGGAGCTGTTTTTT. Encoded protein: CASSFRTGRTGELFF.

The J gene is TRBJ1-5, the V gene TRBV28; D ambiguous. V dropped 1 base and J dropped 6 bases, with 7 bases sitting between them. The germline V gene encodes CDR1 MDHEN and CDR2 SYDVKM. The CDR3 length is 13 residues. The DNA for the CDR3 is TGTGCCAGCAGTTTATCAGAAGTTCAGCCCCAGCATTTT. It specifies CASSLSEVQPQHF. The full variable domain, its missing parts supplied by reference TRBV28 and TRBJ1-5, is DVKVTQSSRYLVKRTGEKVFLECVQDMDHENMFWYRQDPGLGLRLIYFSYDVKMKEKGDIPEGYSVSREKKERFSLILESASTNQTSMYLCASSLSEVQPQHFGDGTRLSIL.

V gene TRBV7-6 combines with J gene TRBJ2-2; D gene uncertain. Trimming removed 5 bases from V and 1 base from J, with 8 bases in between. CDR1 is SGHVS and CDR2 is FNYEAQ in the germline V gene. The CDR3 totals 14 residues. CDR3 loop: CASSVAVNTGELFF. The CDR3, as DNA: TGTGCCAGCAGCGTCGCAGTGAACACCGGGGAGCTGTTTTTT.

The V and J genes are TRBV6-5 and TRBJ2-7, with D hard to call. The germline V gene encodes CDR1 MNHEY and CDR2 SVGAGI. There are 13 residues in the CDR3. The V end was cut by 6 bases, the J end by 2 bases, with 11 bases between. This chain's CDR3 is CASSQVRAYEQYF. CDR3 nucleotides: TGTGCCAGCAGCCAGGTTAGAGCCTACGAGCAGTACTTC.

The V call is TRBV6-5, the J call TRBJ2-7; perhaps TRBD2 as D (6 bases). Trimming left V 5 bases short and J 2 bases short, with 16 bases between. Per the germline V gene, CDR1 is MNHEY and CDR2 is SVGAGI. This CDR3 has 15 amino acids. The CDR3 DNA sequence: TGTGCCAGCAGTCGTTCGTGGCGGGGAACCTACGAGCAGTACTTC. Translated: CASSRSWRGTYEQYF.

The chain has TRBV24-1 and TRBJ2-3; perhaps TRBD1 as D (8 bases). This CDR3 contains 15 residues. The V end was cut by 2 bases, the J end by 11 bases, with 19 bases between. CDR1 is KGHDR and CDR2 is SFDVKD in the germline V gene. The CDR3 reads CATSDSDREGHGQYF. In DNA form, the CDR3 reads TGTGCCACCAGTGATTCGGACAGGGAGGGCCACGGGCAGTATTTT.

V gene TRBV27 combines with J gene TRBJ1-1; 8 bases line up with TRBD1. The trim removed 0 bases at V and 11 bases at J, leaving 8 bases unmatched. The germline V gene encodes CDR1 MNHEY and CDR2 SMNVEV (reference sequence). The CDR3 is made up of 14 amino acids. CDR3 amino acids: CASSLSRDRLHAFF. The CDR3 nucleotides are TGTGCCAGCAGTTTATCCCGGGACAGGCTTCACGCTTTCTTT.